This entry lists 13 T cell receptor beta chains sequenced from one sample in a study of beta chain features in type 1 diabetes. Sequencing targeted expressed TCRB transcripts, as all isolated RNA had been reverse transcribed. The protocol was immunoSEQ multiplex PCR, while the TCRdb copy is restricted to in-frame clones and leaves out a portion. The sample holds around 340,000 clones; around 20% are singletons and the top ten take 0.044%. The sample taken for sequencing was naive CD4+ T cells from blood. The receptors stem from a woman under 30 in good health.

This clone showed up just a few times. The chain uses TRBV5-1 and TRBJ2-7, with 12 bases that match TRBD2. The germline CDR1 and CDR2 sequences are SGHRS and YFSETQ. The CDR3 is made up of 15 amino acids. The junction had 1 base not matched to a gene; V was cut back by 2 bases and J by 1 base. The CDR3 DNA is TGCGCCAGCAGCTTACTAGCGGGAGGTTCCTACGAGCAGTACTTC. It codes for CASSLLAGGSYEQYF.

The rearrangement uses TRBV29-1 and TRBJ1-3; D may be TRBD1 (5 bases). From germline, CDR1 is SQVTM and CDR2 ANQGSEA. The V and J ends lost 6 bases and 3 bases respectively, with 12 bases between them. This CDR3 contains 13 residues. In DNA, the CDR3 is TGCAGCGTCCGCGGGACTGTTGGAAACACCATATATTTT. It translates to CSVRGTVGNTIYF.

This clone was seen only a few times. V usage is TRBV30 and J usage is TRBJ2-1; 11 bases agree with TRBD2. Germline V gene data show CDR1 as GTSNPN and CDR2 as SVGIG (reference sequence). This CDR3 is 12 amino acids long. V lost 5 bases, J lost 6 bases, and 0 bases stayed unmatched. CDR3 protein: CAWGTSGNEQFF. As DNA, the CDR3 is TGTGCCTGGGGGACTAGCGGCAATGAGCAGTTCTTC. The whole variable domain, remainder taken from reference TRBV30 and TRBJ2-1, is SQTIHQWPATLVQPVGSPLSLECTVEGTSNPNLYWYRQAAGRGLQLLFYSVGIGQISSEVPQNLSASRPQDRQFILSSKKLLLSDSGFYLCAWGTSGNEQFFGPGTRLTVL.

This clone was counted between two and nine times. J is TRBJ2-3 and V is TRBV4-2, with TRBD2 identical over 15 bases. Trimming took 4 bases from V and 0 from J; bases not matched to a gene: 5. The CDR3 extends over 18 amino acids. Germline values: CDR1 LGHNA, CDR2 YNFKEQ. CDR3 in amino acids: CASSLRTSGGASTDTQYF. Here the CDR3 DNA reads TGTGCCAGCAGCCTGCGGACTAGCGGGGGGGCGAGCACAGATACGCAGTATTTT.

This clone showed up just a few times. The chain recombines TRBV29-1 with TRBJ2-5; D unclear. This CDR3 region has 10 residues. Trimming left V 4 bases short and J 5 bases short, with 5 bases between. Germline CDR1 reads SQVTM; CDR2 reads ANQGSEA. The CDR3 DNA reads as TGCAGCGTTGCCTATGAGACCCAGTACTTC. This sequence encodes CSVAYETQYF.

A few counts support this clone. The V call is TRBV11-3, the J call TRBJ2-2; tentative D call: TRBD2 (6 bases). Germline V lookup: CDR1 SGHNT, CDR2 YENEEA. The CDR3 is 17 amino acids. V lost 6 bases to trimming and J lost 4 bases, with 21 bases between them. For the CDR3, the DNA is TGTGCCAGCAGGATGGACGTGGCAGGACTACTCACCGGGGAGCTGTTTTTT. It translates to CASRMDVAGLLTGELFF.

The chain is built from TRBV25-1 and TRBJ2-7; no clear D. CDR3 length equals 13 residues. V shed 2 bases and J shed 2 bases, with 7 bases lying between them. Germline CDR1 is MGHDK and CDR2 is SYGVNS. The CDR3 region has the DNA TGTGCCAGCAGTGAACACAGAACCTACGAGCAGTACTTC. Encoded protein: CASSEHRTYEQYF.

A few counts support this clone. The chain couples TRBV4-1 to TRBJ2-7; 7 nucleotides align to TRBD1. Germline CDR1 reads MGHRA; CDR2 reads YSYEKL. The V segment lost 0 bases and the J segment 2 bases; nucleotides outside the gene matches: 10. The CDR3 covers 17 residues. The CDR3 DNA sequence: TGCGCCAGCAGCCAAGACCCCGGCGGACAGGTGCCCTACGAGCAGTACTTC. This sequence encodes CASSQDPGGQVPYEQYF.

This chain connects TRBV5-1 to TRBJ1-3; TRBD1 agrees at 9 bases. The V segment lost 4 bases and the J segment 4 bases; nucleotides outside the gene matches: 3. The germline V gene encodes CDR1 SGHRS and CDR2 YFSETQ. The CDR3 runs 14 residues. The CDR3 sequence: CASSPGTGGNTIYF. The CDR3 bases are TGCGCCAGCAGCCCCGGGACAGGGGGAAACACCATATATTTT.

The rearrangement uses TRBV7-9 and TRBJ2-3; D may be TRBD2 (5 bases). This CDR3 is 15 amino acids long. The V gene's germline CDR1 is SEHNR and CDR2 FQNEAQ (reference sequence). V dropped 1 base and J dropped 0 bases, with 8 bases sitting between them. Here the CDR3 reads CASSLGGFSTDTQYF. Written as DNA, the CDR3 is TGTGCCAGCAGCTTAGGAGGGTTTAGCACAGATACGCAGTATTTT.

This clone was seen a few times. The CDR3 protein is CASSPLVGAPNTIYF. CDR3 bases: TGCGCCAGCAGCCCCCTTGTTGGGGCGCCCAACACCATATATTTT. The chain combines TRBV4-1 with TRBJ1-3, with a weak D call TRBD1 (5 bases). There are 15 residues in the CDR3. Germline values: CDR1 MGHRA, CDR2 YSYEKL. The ends were cut back, 4 bases at V and 7 bases at J, with 17 bases in the middle.

This clone has only a few counts. The rearrangement uses TRBV5-1 and TRBJ1-4, with 8 bases matching TRBD1. Germline loops: CDR1 SGHRS, CDR2 YFSETQ. Losses at the gene ends were 2 bases for V and 8 bases for J; bases not matched to a gene: 14. This CDR3 is 17 amino acids long. CDR3 residues: CASSLPSTTGEEEKLFF. For the CDR3, the DNA is TGCGCCAGCAGCTTACCTTCCACGACAGGGGAAGAAGAAAAACTGTTTTTT. Full variable domain (remainder filled in from reference TRBV5-1 and TRBJ1-4): KAGVTQTPRYLIKTRGQQVTLSCSPISGHRSVSWYQQTPGQGLQFLFEYFSETQRNKGNFPGRFSGRQFSNSRSEMNVSTLELGDSALYLCASSLPSTTGEEEKLFFGSGTQLSVL.

The chain is built from TRBV5-1 and TRBJ2-5; D might be TRBD2 (6 bases). Germline CDR1 SGHRS, CDR2 YFSETQ. This CDR3 has 12 amino acids. Trimming removed 5 bases from V and 5 bases from J, with 10 bases in between. This CDR3 is CASSPRGETQYF. CDR3 nucleotides: TGCGCCAGCAGTCCCCGGGGGGAGACCCAGTACTTC.